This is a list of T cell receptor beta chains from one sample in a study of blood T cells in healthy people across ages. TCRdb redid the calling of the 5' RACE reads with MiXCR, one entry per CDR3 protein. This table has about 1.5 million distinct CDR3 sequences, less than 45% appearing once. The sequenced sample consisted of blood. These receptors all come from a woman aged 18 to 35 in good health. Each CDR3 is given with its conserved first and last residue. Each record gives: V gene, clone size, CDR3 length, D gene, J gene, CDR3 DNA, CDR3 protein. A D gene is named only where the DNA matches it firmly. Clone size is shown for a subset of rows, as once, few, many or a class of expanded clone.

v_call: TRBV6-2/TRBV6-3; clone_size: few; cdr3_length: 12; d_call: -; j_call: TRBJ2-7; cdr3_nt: TGTGCCAGCAGTTCTCGGCGCAATGAGCAGTACTTC; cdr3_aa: CASSSRRNEQYF
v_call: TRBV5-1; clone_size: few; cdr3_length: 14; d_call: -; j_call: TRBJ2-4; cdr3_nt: TGCGCCAGCAGGAAAGACGTGGACAAAAACATTCAGTACTTC; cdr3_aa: CASRKDVDKNIQYF
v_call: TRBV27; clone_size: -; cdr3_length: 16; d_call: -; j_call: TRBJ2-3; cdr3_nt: TGTGCCAGCAGTGCCTCCCGGGGCTCCACCACAGATACGCAGTATTTT; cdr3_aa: CASSASRGSTTDTQYF
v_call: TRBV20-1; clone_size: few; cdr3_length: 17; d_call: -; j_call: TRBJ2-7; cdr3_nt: TGCAGTGCTAGTGGGAAGATGGGGCTGCAAAAGGGATACGAGCAGTACTTC; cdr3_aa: CSASGKMGLQKGYEQYF
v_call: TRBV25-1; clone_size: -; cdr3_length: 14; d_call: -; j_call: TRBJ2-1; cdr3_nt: TGTGCCAGCACTCTAGCTGGGGCCTACAATAAGCAGTTCTTC; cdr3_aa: CASTLAGAYNKQFF
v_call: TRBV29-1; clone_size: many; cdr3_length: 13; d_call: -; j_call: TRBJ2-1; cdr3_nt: TGCAGCGTTGAGTCGAGAGCCTACAATGAGCAGTTCTTC; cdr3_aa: CSVESRAYNEQFF
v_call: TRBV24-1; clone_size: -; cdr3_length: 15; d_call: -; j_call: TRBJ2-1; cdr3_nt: TGTGCCACGCGGGGTGGGGTATCTGGGATCGATGAGCAGTTCTTC; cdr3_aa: CATRGGVSGIDEQFF
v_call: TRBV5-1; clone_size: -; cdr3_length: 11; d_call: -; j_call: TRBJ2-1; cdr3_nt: TGTGCCAGCAGCTTAGCTGTTGAGCAGTTCTTC; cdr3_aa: CASSLAVEQFF
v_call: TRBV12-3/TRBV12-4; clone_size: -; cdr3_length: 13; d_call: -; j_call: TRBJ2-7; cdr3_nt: TGTGCCAGCAGGACAGTCTCAGGACACGAGCAGTACTTC; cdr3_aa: CASRTVSGHEQYF
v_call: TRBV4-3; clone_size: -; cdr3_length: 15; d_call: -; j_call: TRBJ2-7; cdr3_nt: TGCGCCAGCAGCCAAGCATTGGGGGGCTTCTACGAGCAGTACTTC; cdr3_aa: CASSQALGGFYEQYF
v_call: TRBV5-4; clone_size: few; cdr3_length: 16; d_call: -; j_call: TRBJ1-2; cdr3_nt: TGTGCCAGCAGCTTGGGGGGACCTGGGCCCATATATGGCTACACCTTC; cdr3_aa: CASSLGGPGPIYGYTF
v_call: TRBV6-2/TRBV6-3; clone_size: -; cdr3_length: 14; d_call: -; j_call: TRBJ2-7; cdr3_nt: TGTGCCAGCGTACCGGGACGGGGCTGGTACGAGCAGTACTTC; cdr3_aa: CASVPGRGWYEQYF
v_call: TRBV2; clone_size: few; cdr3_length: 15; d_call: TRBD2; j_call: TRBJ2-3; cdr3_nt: TGTGCCAGCCTCTTAGCGGGGGGGGCGACAGATACGCAGTATTTT; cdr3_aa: CASLLAGGATDTQYF
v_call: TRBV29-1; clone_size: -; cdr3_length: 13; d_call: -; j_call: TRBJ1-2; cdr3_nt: TGCAGCGTTGACACCACGACTAACTATGGCTACACCTTC; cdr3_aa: CSVDTTTNYGYTF
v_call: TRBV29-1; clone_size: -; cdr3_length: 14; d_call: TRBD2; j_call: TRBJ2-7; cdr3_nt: TGCAGCGTTGGTCGAGCGGGAGCCAGCAATGAGCAGTACTTC; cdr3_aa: CSVGRAGASNEQYF
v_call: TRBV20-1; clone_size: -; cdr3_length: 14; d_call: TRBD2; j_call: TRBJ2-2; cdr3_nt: TGCAGTGCCCCTGTTGCCGGGGGGGCCGGGGAGCTGTTTTTT; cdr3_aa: CSAPVAGGAGELFF
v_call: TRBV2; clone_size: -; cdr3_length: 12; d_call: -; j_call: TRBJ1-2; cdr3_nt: TGTGCCAGCAAACCGGACCTCTATGGCTACACCTTC; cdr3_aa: CASKPDLYGYTF
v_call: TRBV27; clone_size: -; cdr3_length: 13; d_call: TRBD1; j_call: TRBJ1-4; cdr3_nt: TGTGCCAGCAGAGACAGGGGGTATGAAAAACTGTTTTTT; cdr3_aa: CASRDRGYEKLFF